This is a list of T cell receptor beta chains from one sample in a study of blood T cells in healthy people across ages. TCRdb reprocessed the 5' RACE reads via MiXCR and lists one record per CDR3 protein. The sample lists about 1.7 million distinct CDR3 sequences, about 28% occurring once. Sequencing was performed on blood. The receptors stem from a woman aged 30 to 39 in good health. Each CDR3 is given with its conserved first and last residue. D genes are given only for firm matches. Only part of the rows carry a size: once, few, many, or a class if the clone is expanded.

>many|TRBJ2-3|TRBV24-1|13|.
TGTGCCACCCAGTCCACTGTCGCAGATACGCAGTATTTT
CATQSTVADTQYF
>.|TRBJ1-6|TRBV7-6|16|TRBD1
TGTGCCAGCAGCGTGGGACAGGTGAAGCGCAATTCACCCCTCCACTTT
CASSVGQVKRNSPLHF
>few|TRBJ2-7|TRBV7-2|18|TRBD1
TGTGCCAGCAGCTTAGGGGGTGGGCAGGGGGCCCTCTACCACGAGCAGTACTTC
CASSLGGGQGALYHEQYF
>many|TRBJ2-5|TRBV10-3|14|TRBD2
TGTGCCATTCGGGGGGGGTCTGGCCAAGAGACCCAGTACTTC
CAIRGGSGQETQYF
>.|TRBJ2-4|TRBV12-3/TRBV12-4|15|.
TGTGCCAGCAGTAATCAAAGGATAGCCAAAAACATTCAGTACTTC
CASSNQRIAKNIQYF
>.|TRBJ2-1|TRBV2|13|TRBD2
TGTGCCATCGAGGGAGAGCGGGGCCCAGAGCAGTTCTTC
CAIEGERGPEQFF
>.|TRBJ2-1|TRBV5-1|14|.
TGCGCCAGCAGCCCGGCCCTAGCGTCGAATGAGCAGTTCTTC
CASSPALASNEQFF
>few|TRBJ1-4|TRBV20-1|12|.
TGCAGTGCTATCAGGGAGGACGAAAAACTGTTTTTT
CSAIREDEKLFF
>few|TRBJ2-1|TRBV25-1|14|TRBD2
TGTGCCAGCCGTCTAGCGGGATGGGACAATGAGCAGTTCTTC
CASRLAGWDNEQFF
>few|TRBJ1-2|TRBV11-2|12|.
TGTGCCAGCAGCTTAGTTTCCCCGTTCTACACCTTC
CASSLVSPFYTF
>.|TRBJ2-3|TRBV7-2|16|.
TGTGCCAGCAGCTTCCAGGGGGGGATGTCAAGGGATACGCAGTATTTT
CASSFQGGMSRDTQYF
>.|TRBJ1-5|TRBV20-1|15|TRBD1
TGCAGTGCTTTTGGCAGGGGGACCTGCAATCAGCCCCAGCATTTT
CSAFGRGTCNQPQHF
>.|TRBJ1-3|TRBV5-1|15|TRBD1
TGCGCCAGCAGCCAAGACAGGGGAGGAGGAAACACCATATATTTT
CASSQDRGGGNTIYF
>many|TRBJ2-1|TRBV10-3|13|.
TGTGCCGTGCGGACAGCCGCGATCAATGAGCAGTTCTTC
CAVRTAAINEQFF
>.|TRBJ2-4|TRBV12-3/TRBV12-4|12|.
TGTGCCAGCAGTTCAGGGTCTGGCATTCAGTACTTC
CASSSGSGIQYF
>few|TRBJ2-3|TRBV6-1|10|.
TGTGCCAGCCGTCACCTTACGCAGTATTTT
CASRHLTQYF
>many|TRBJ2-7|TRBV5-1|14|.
TGCGCCAGCAGCTTGACAGATGGGAAGGACGAGCAGTACTTC
CASSLTDGKDEQYF
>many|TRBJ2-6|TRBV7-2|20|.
TGTGCCAGCAGCTCCCTATTTGCGGGCATGCTTAGCTCTGGGGCCAACGTCCTGACTTTC
CASSSLFAGMLSSGANVLTF
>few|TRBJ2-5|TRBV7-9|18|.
TGTGCCAGCAGCTCGACCCCCTGGGGGCCGCGCTACCAAGAGACCCAGTACTTC
CASSSTPWGPRYQETQYF
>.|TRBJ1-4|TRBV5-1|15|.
TGCGCCAGCAGCTTGGGACATGGGTTGTATGAAAAACTGTTTTTT
CASSLGHGLYEKLFF
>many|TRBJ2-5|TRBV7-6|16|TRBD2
TGTGCCAGCAGCTTACTAGCGGGGGGCGAACAAGAGACCCAGTACTTC
CASSLLAGGEQETQYF
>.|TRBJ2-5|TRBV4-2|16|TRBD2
TGTGCCAGCAGCAGTGGGGAGGCTAGCGGGAGGGGAGAGCAGTACTTC
CASSSGEASGRGEQYF
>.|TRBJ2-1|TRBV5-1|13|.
TGCACCAGCAGCTTACAGGTCTACAATGAGCAGTTCTTC
CTSSLQVYNEQFF
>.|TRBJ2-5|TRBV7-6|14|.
TGTGCCAGCAGCCCCGGACTCTATATAGAAGCCCAGTACTTC
CASSPGLYIEAQYF
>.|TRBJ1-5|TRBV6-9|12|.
TGTGCCAGCAGTTATGGAGAAGGACCCCAGCATTTT
CASSYGEGPQHF
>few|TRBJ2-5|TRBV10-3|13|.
TGTGCCATCAGTGTAGACGGTCAAGAGACCCAGTACTTC
CAISVDGQETQYF
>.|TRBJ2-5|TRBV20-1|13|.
TGCAGTGCTCCGGGGGCCCTAGGTGAGACCCAGTACTTC
CSAPGALGETQYF
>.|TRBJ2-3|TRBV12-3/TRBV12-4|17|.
TGTGCCAGCAGTTTAGGAGGCGCCACAGCTAGCGCAGATGCGCAGTATTTT
CASSLGGATASADAQYF
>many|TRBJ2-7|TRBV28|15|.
TGTGCCAGCAGTTATCCGGCCGGTCCCTCCTACGAGCAGTACTTC
CASSYPAGPSYEQYF
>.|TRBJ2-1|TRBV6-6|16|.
TGTGCCAGCATTCTGAAAACAGGGAAAGAAGACAATGAGCAGTTCTTC
CASILKTGKEDNEQFF
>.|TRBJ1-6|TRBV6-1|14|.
TGTGCCAGCACAGTCAGTTTTTTAAGTTCACCCCTCCACTTT
CASTVSFLSSPLHF
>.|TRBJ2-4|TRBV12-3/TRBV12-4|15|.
TGTGCCAGCAGTTTTGGGGTTAACCGGGGCAATGAGCAGTACTTC
CASSFGVNRGNEQYF
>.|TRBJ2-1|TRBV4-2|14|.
TGTGCCAGCAGCGTCGGGGGGCCGCGGGATGAGCAGTTCTTC
CASSVGGPRDEQFF
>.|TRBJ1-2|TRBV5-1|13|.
TGCGCCAGCAGCGGGGCCGCGGGGGGTGGCTACACCTTC
CASSGAAGGGYTF
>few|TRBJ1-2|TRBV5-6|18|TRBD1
TGTGCCAGCAGCTTCATAGGTGTGCAGTCGGGACAGTCCTATGGCTACACCTTC
CASSFIGVQSGQSYGYTF
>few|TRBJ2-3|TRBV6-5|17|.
TGTGCCAGCAGTTACTCTCCATATCGCCTGGTGACAGATACGCAGTATTTT
CASSYSPYRLVTDTQYF
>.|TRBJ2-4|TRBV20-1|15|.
TGCAGTGCTAGCTTAGGGGAATTAGCCAAAAACATTCAGTACTTC
CSASLGELAKNIQYF
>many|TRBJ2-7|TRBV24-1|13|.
TGTGCCACCAGTGACGCCGGGACCTACGAGCAGTACTTC
CATSDAGTYEQYF
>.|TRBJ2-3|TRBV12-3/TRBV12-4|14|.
TGTGCCAGCAGATGGACGATGAACGTTCATACGCAGTATTTT
CASRWTMNVHTQYF
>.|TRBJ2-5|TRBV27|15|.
TGTGCCAGCAGCGGGTCAGCGGAAGGGGGTAATGAGCAGTACTTC
CASSGSAEGGNEQYF